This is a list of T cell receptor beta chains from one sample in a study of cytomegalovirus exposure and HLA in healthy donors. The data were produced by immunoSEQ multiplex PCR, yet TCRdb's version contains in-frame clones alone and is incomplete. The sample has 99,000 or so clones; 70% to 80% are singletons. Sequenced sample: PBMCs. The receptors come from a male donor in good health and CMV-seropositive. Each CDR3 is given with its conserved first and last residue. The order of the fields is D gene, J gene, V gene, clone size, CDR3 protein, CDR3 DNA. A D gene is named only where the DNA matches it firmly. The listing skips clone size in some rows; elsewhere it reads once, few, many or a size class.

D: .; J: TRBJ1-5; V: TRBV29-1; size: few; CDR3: CSVEVGVNQPQHF; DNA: TGCAGCGTTGAAGTCGGAGTGAATCAGCCCCAGCATTTT
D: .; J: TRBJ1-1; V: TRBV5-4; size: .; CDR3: CASSQDRQRTEAFF; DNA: TGTGCCAGCAGCCAGGATAGACAGCGCACTGAAGCTTTCTTT
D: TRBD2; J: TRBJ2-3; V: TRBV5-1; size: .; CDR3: CASSLTGLAGAADTQYF; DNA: TGCGCCAGCAGCCTAACTGGACTAGCGGGGGCGGCAGATACGCAGTATTTT
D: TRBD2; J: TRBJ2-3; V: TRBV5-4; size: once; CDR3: CASSSGVGLAGITDTQYF; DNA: TGTGCCAGCAGCTCTGGGGTGGGACTAGCTGGGATCACAGATACGCAGTATTTT
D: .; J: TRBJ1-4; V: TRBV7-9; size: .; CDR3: CASSPGQGNEKLFF; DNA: TGTGCCAGCAGCCCGGGGCAGGGGAATGAAAAACTGTTTTTT
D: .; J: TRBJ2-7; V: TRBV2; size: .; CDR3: CASSEHRERKQYF; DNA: TGTGCCAGCAGTGAACACAGGGAAAGGAAGCAGTACTTC
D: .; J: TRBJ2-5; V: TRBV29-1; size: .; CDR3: CSVETGAPEGGQYF; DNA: TGCAGCGTTGAAACAGGGGCTCCTGAGGGGGGCCAGTACTTC
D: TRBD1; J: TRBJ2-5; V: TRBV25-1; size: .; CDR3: CASTSSGGAETQYF; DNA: TGTGCCAGCACCTCATCAGGGGGCGCGGAGACCCAGTACTTC
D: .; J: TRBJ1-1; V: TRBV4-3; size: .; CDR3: CASSPRGASTEAFF; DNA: TGCGCCAGCAGCCCCCGGGGGGCCAGCACTGAAGCTTTCTTT
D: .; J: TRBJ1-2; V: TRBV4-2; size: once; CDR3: CASSPSVGGPGGYTF; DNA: TGTGCCAGCAGCCCTTCGGTCGGGGGACCGGGGGGCTACACCTTC
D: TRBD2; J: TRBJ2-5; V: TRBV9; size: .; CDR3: CASSVGAGYGETQYF; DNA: TGTGCCAGCAGCGTAGGAGCGGGGTACGGGGAGACCCAGTACTTC
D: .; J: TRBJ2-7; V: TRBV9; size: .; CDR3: CASGQFYEQYF; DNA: TGTGCCAGCGGACAGTTCTACGAGCAGTACTTC
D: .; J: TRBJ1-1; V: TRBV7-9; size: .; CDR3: CASSSRGGWNTEAFF; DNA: TGTGCCAGCAGCTCCCGTGGGGGGTGGAACACTGAAGCTTTCTTT
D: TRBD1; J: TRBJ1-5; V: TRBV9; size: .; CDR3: CASSVEGQYNQPQHF; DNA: TGTGCCAGCAGCGTAGAGGGACAGTACAATCAGCCCCAGCATTTT
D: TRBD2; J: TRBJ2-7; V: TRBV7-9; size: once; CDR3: CSSSFGLAGDSYEQYF; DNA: TGTTCCAGCAGCTTTGGACTAGCGGGGGACTCCTACGAGCAGTACTTC
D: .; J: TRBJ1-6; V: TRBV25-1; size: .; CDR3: CASSAGGMSPLHF; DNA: TGTGCCAGCAGTGCGGGGGGTATGTCACCCCTCCACTTT
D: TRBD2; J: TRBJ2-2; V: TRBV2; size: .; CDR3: CASRNYVGTSGTGELFF; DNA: TGTGCCAGCAGAAATTACGTGGGGACTAGCGGTACCGGGGAGCTGTTTTTT
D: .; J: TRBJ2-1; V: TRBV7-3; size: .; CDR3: CASSPGLTDEQFF; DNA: TGTGCCAGCAGCCCCGGTTTGACTGATGAGCAGTTCTTC
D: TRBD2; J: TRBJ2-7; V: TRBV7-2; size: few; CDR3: CASSLTSGGEYEQYF; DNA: TGTGCCAGCAGCTTAACTAGCGGGGGGGAATACGAGCAGTACTTC
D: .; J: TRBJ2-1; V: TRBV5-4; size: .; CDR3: CASSLAASSSYNEQFF; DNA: TGTGCCAGCAGCTTGGCTGCCTCGAGCTCCTACAATGAGCAGTTCTTC
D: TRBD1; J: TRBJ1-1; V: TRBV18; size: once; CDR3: CASSPTRDSFSTEAFF; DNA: TGTGCCAGCTCACCAACGAGGGACAGTTTTAGCACTGAAGCTTTCTTT
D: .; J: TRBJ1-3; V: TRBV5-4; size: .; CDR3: CASSLWGGGNTIYF; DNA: TGTGCCAGCAGCTTGTGGGGAGGCGGAAACACCATATATTTT
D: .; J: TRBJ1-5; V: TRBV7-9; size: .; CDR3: CASSPLGLGEPQHF; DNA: TGTGCCAGCAGCCCCCTCGGCCTCGGGGAGCCCCAGCATTTT
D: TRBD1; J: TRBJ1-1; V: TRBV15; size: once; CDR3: CATSSRTGPNTEAFF; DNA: TGTGCCACCAGCAGCCGGACAGGGCCGAACACTGAAGCTTTCTTT
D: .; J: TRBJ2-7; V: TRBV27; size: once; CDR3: CASSSRGARAYEQYF; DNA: TGTGCCAGCAGTTCACGGGGGGCTAGGGCCTACGAGCAGTACTTC
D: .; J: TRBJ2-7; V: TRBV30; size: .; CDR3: CAFYRVRGPYEQYF; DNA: TGTGCCTTCTACAGGGTGAGGGGCCCCTACGAGCAGTACTTC
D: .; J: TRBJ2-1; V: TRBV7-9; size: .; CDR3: CAIASGEQFF; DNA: TGTGCGATAGCGTCGGGTGAGCAGTTCTTC
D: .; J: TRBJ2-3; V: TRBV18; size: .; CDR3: CASSPPRAGSDTQYF; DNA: TGTGCCAGCTCACCACCACGGGCAGGGTCAGATACGCAGTATTTT
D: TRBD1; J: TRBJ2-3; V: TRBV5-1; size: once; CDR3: CASSWGTGPSTDTQYF; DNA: TGCGCCAGCAGCTGGGGGACAGGCCCTAGCACAGATACGCAGTATTTT
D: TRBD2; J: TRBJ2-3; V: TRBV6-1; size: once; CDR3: CASKRGGTDTQYF; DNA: TGTGCCAGCAAGCGGGGGGGCACAGATACGCAGTATTTT
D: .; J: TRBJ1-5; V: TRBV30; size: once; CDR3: CAFPRGVGSNQPQHF; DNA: TGTGCCTTCCCACGGGGAGTAGGTAGCAATCAGCCCCAGCATTTT
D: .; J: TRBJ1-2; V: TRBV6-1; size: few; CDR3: CASRDSSYGYTF; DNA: TGTGCCAGCAGGGACAGCTCCTATGGCTACACCTTC
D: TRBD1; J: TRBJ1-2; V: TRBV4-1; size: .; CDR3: CASSQVGQATGYGYTF; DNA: TGCGCCAGCAGCCAAGTCGGACAGGCCACCGGTTATGGCTACACCTTC
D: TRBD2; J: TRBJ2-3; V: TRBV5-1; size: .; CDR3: CASSLMSGDTDTQYF; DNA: TGCGCCAGCAGCTTAATGAGCGGGGACACAGATACGCAGTATTTT
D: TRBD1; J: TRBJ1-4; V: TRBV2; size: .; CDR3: CASSDRGRTNEKLFF; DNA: TGTGCCAGCAGCGACAGGGGGCGAACTAATGAAAAACTGTTTTTT